The subject of this entry is one T cell receptor beta chain. As yet, its antigen is unknown. This entry comes from a study of regulatory T cells in long-lasting Graves disease. V trimming: 1 base; J trimming: 5 bases; junction bases outside the gene matches: 6. CDR1 and CDR2 from the germline V gene are MDHEN and SYDVKM. The CDR3 extends over 16 amino acids. Specified time point: newly diagnosed GD, antithyroid drugs for less than 3 months. PBMCs were the source of the RNA used for TCR sequencing. Overall study results and limits: The number of shared public clonotypes was higher in persistent patients (roughly 3,000) than new patients (over 900). Gene preferences differed: TRBV28, TRBJ1-2, TRBJ2-5 in persistent cases.

CDR3-region Arm-PCR and iRepertoire HTBI primers produced the TCR beta libraries. TCRdb analysed the multiplex PCR reads with MiXCR anew, one entry per CDR3 protein. The table shows 350,000 to 500,000 distinct CDR3 sequences, with around 13% occurring only once. These sequences were also reported in another study, on T cells in Graves' hyperthyroidism and ophthalmopathy. Turning to that study: In the first-round RT-PCR of the TCR CDR3, the HTBI primer set was used. Ophthalmopathy was distinguished from stable hyperthyroidism by 13 V-J signatures.

The source is a woman aged 45 to 65 with Graves disease. This chain links TRBV28 with TRBJ2-2; 8 bases agree with TRBD2. This specimen consisted of peripheral blood mononuclear cells (PBMCs), obtained at new diagnosis, from a patient treated with antithyroid drugs. CDR3 DNA: TGTGCCAGCAGTTTATCCCCGGGACTAGATACCGGGGAGCTGTTTTTT. This sequence encodes CASSLSPGLDTGELFF.